Each of the 3 T cell receptor beta chains below was sequenced from the same sample in a study of CD8 T cells in ankylosing spondylitis. These receptors lack a known antigen. MiXCR, run by TCRdb on the 5' RACE reads, gives a single entry per CDR3 protein. There are approximately 540,000 distinct CDR3 sequences in the sample; 10% to 15% occur only once, and nearly 7% lies in the top ten. Study-wide findings and caveats: There was a TCR beta motif, made of several highly homologous variants, that appeared characteristic of ankylosing spondylitis blood.

The sample comprised blood, either unsorted or a sorted T cell fraction (not recorded which). The source is a male donor with ankylosing spondylitis.

This clonotype was seen more than once but under ten times. The rearrangement joins TRBV10-3 to TRBJ2-5; D may be TRBD1 or TRBD2 (5 bases each). The CDR3 runs 12 residues. V was shortened by 8 bases and J by 2 bases, with 9 bases between the two germline ends. From germline, CDR1 is ENHRY and CDR2 SYGVKD. CDR3: CAIARGQETQYF. The CDR3 nucleotides read TGTGCCATCGCGAGGGGACAAGAGACCCAGTACTTC.

This sequence joins TRBV7-9 and TRBJ1-4, with TRBD1 as a possible D gene (6 bases). This CDR3 spans 15 amino acids. V was clipped by 5 bases and J by 7 bases, with 17 bases between them. Germline CDR1 and CDR2: SEHNR and FQNEAQ (reference sequence). The CDR3 DNA reads TGTGCCAGCAGCGCACCCGGGAGAGGGGGTGAAAAACTGTTTTTT. Its translation: CASSAPGRGGEKLFF.

This chain joins TRBV7-2 and TRBJ1-1, with a weak D call TRBD1 (6 bases). V was pared by 8 bases and J by 5 bases, with 18 bases between. Germline values: CDR1 SGHTA, CDR2 FQGNSA. The CDR3 spans 14 residues. The CDR3 loop is CASGFGTQPTEAFF. The CDR3 bases are TGTGCCAGCGGTTTCGGGACACAGCCGACTGAAGCTTTCTTT.